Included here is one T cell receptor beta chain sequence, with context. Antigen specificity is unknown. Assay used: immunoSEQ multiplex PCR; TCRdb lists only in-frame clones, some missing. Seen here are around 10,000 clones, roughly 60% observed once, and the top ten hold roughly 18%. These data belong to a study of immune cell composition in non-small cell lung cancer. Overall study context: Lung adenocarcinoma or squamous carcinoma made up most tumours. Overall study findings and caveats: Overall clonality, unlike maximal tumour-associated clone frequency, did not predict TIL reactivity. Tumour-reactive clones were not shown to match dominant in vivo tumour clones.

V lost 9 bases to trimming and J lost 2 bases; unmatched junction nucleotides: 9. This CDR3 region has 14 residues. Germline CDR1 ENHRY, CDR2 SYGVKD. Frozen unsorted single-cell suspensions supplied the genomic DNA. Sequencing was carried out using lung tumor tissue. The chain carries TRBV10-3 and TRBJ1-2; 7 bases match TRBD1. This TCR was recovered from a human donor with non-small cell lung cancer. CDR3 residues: CAITAGTENYGYTF. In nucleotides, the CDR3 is TGTGCCATTACTGCCGGGACAGAAAACTATGGCTACACCTTC.